The 11 T cell receptor beta chains in this list originate from one sample, sequenced in a study of blood T cell repertoires in COVID-19. Repertoires were generated with immunoSEQ multiplex PCR, while TCRdb's copy carries only in-frame clones and drops some. The data contain more than 100,000 clones, 84% of them singletons. The source material was peripheral blood. These receptors originate from a woman aged 80 or older with acute or convalescent COVID-19.

This sequence joins TRBV19 and TRBJ2-6, with TRBD2 as a possible D gene (6 bases). V lost 3 bases and J lost 0, with 21 bases in between. CDR3 size: 20 residues. Germline lookup yields CDR1 LNHDA and CDR2 SQIVND (reference sequence). CDR3 nucleotide sequence: TGTGCCAGTAGTATGGGGGTAGGGTGGGGACTGATCTCTGGGGCCAACGTCCTGACTTTC. Amino acid sequence: CASSMGVGWGLISGANVLTF.

The genes are TRBV6-6 and TRBJ2-2, with TRBD1 as a possible D gene (7 bases). Germline V gene lookup returns CDR1 MNHNY and CDR2 SVGAGI (reference sequence). Trimming took off 7 bases at V and 4 bases at J, with 16 bases between the two ends. This CDR3 region has 15 residues. The CDR3 region is CASTKWQGGTGELFF. CDR3 sequence (DNA): TGTGCCAGCACCAAATGGCAGGGGGGCACCGGGGAGCTGTTTTTT.

This clone was seen a single time. The rearrangement joins TRBV7-2 to TRBJ2-5; TRBD2 agrees at 10 bases. Germline V lookup: CDR1 SGHTA, CDR2 FQGNSA. This CDR3 is built from 16 residues. The ends lost 5 bases at V and 1 base at J; junction bases unmatched: 7. In DNA form, the CDR3 reads TGTGCCAGCAGCCACCGCGGACTAGCGGCCCAAGAGACCCAGTACTTC. This gives the protein CASSHRGLAAQETQYF. The whole variable domain, filled in from reference TRBV7-2 and TRBJ2-5, reads GAGVSQSPSNKVTEKGKDVELRCDPISGHTALYWYRQSLGQGLEFLIYFQGNSAPDKSGLPSDRFSAERTGGSVSTLTIQRTQQEDSAVYLCASSHRGLAAQETQYFGPGTRLLVL.

The chain carries TRBV19 and TRBJ1-2; D is perhaps TRBD1 (5 bases). The CDR3 has 13 residues. V was cut by 4 bases and J by 1 base, with 7 bases left in between. CDR1 and CDR2 (germline): LNHDA, SQIVND (reference sequence). CDR3 region: CASSKDNNYGYTF. DNA of the CDR3: TGTGCCAGTAGTAAGGACAATAACTATGGCTACACCTTC.

This clone was counted a few times. This sequence joins TRBV5-4 and TRBJ2-5; D call uncertain. Germline-derived CDR1 and CDR2 are SGHNT and YYREEE (reference sequence). The CDR3 is 14 residues long. Trimming shortened V by 0 bases and J by 4 bases, and 10 bases separated the two germline ends. Written as DNA, the CDR3 is TGTGCCAGCAGCTTGGCCTATGAGGTAGAGACCCAGTACTTC. This gives the protein CASSLAYEVETQYF.

The V call is TRBV4-1, the J call TRBJ2-7; 7 positions match TRBD2. This CDR3 comprises 15 residues. The J segment lost 2 bases and the V segment lost 3 bases, leaving 7 bases of the junction unmatched. Germline-derived CDR1 and CDR2 are MGHRA and YSYEKL. The CDR3 spells CASSQNLAAPYEQYF. CDR3 nucleotides: TGCGCCAGCAGCCAGAATCTAGCGGCGCCCTACGAGCAGTACTTC.

For this clone: The same CDR3 also results from other DNA sequences found in this sample. The chain links TRBV2 to TRBJ1-5; D possibly corresponds to TRBD1 (5 bases). Deletions cut 6 bases from V and 1 base from J, with 7 bases between. This CDR3 has 13 amino acids. Germline-derived CDR1 and CDR2 are SNHLY and FYNNEI. CDR3 DNA: TGTGCCAGCAGGCGGGACAGCAATCAGCCCCAGCATTTT. Protein product: CASRRDSNQPQHF.

The chain has TRBV5-1 and TRBJ1-1; 10 bases align to TRBD1. Looked up from germline, CDR1 is SGHRS and CDR2 is YFSETQ. Unmatched junction bases numbered 13, after V lost 4 bases and J lost 1 base. The CDR3 loop spans 18 amino acids. CDR3 sequence: CASSKTTGTGAKNTEAFF. DNA for the CDR3: TGCGCCAGCAGCAAGACAACCGGGACAGGGGCGAAGAACACTGAAGCTTTCTTT.

The genes are TRBV19 and TRBJ1-2; D remains ambiguous. V lost 5 bases, J lost 2 bases, and 3 bases lay in between. The CDR3 is 11 residues long. Looked up from germline, CDR1 is LNHDA and CDR2 is SQIVND (reference sequence). CDR3 in DNA: TGTGCCAGTAGTCCGAACTATGGCTACACCTTC. Translating gives CASSPNYGYTF.

The rearrangement links TRBV6-4 to TRBJ2-5, with 9 positions matching TRBD2. Germline V lookup: CDR1 MRHNA, CDR2 SNTAGT. The CDR3 totals 13 residues. V was clipped by 9 bases and J by 3 bases; unmatched bases: 5. DNA of the CDR3: TGTGCCAGTCGACTAGCGGAGAAAGAGACCCAGTACTTC. It codes for CASRLAEKETQYF.

The chain is built from TRBV7-8 and TRBJ1-1; 8 nucleotides line up with TRBD1. CDR1 is SGHVS and CDR2 is FQNEAQ in the germline V gene. Trimming at V came to 1 base and at J to 1 base, leaving 5 bases not matched to a gene. This CDR3 contains 16 residues. The CDR3 nucleotides are TGTGCCAGCAGCTTAGAATGGACAGGGTCGAACACTGAAGCTTTCTTT. It encodes CASSLEWTGSNTEAFF.